A single sample gave rise to the 30 T cell receptor beta chains below, sequenced in a study of identical twins. In TCRdb, the 5' RACE reads were re-called with MiXCR into one record per CDR3 protein. The repertoire holds roughly 1,500,000 distinct CDR3 sequences, with less than 40% as singletons. Sequencing was carried out using cord blood. The receptors stem from a newborn girl in good health.

Concerning this clonotype: At one end the junction does not follow the germline gene, possibly because of a read error. The chain has TRBV28 and TRBJ2-7, with D perhaps matching TRBD2 (5 bases). The V gene's germline CDR1 is MDHEN and CDR2 SYDVKM. This CDR3 contains 13 residues. This chain's CDR3 is CASKLGESYELYF. As DNA, the CDR3 is TGTGCCAGCAAACTTGGGGAGTCCTACGAGCTGTACTTC.

This clonotype showed up just a few times. The rearrangement uses TRBV12-3 or TRBV12-4 and TRBJ1-1; D is uncertain. CDR3 length equals 11 residues. V lost 7 bases and J lost 3, with 6 bases in between. CDR3 amino acids: CASTLYTEAFF. The CDR3 DNA follows: TGTGCCAGCACCCTATACACTGAAGCTTTCTTT.

This chain uses TRBV20-1 with TRBJ1-5, with D uncertain. From germline, CDR1 is DFQATT and CDR2 SNEGSKA (reference sequence). This CDR3 has 13 residues. Between the trimmed V and J ends, which lost 0 bases and 4 bases, there was a span of 7 bases. The CDR3 sequence: CSARDLGNQPQHF. In DNA form, the CDR3 reads TGCAGTGCTAGAGATCTCGGAAATCAGCCCCAGCATTTT.

The V gene is TRBV28, the J gene TRBJ2-2, with D possibly matching TRBD1 (6 bases). V gave up 7 bases and J gave up 1 base, with 13 bases separating them. Germline loops: CDR1 MDHEN, CDR2 SYDVKM. This CDR3 is 15 amino acids long. The CDR3 nucleotides are TGTGCCAGCAAAACCGGGACACTGAACACCGGGGAGCTGTTTTTT. Its translation: CASKTGTLNTGELFF.

The genes are TRBV30 and TRBJ2-7; tentative D call: TRBD1 (5 bases). CDR3 length: 12 residues. Trimming took off 6 bases at V and 2 bases at J, with 11 bases between the two ends. The V gene's germline CDR1 is GTSNPN and CDR2 SVGIG (reference sequence). CDR3 sequence: CACLRGTYEQYF. DNA of the CDR3: TGTGCCTGCCTTAGGGGTACCTACGAGCAGTACTTC.

Comment on this clonotype: Relative to the germline gene, one junction end is altered; a read error may explain this. This chain joins TRBV28 and TRBJ1-4; 7 bases agree with TRBD1. From germline, CDR1 is MDHEN and CDR2 SYDVKM. The CDR3 is 16 residues long. The CDR3 region is CASSPALQGIWEKLFF. DNA of the CDR3: TGTGCTAGCAGTCCCGCCTTACAGGGGATTTGGGAAAAACTGTTTTTT. The full variable domain, in which reference TRBV28 and TRBJ1-4 provide the parts outside the CDR3, is DVKVTQSSRYLVKRTGEKVFLECVQDMDHENMFWYRQDPGLGLRLIYFSYDVKMKEKGDIPEGYSVSREKKERFSLILESASTNQTSMYLCASSPALQGIWEKLFFGSGTQLSVL.

The rearrangement links TRBV24-1 to TRBJ2-5; TRBD2 agrees at 7 bases. The V and J ends lost 4 bases and 4 bases, in that order; junction bases with no gene match: 8. The germline gives CDR1 KGHDR, CDR2 SFDVKD. The CDR3 has 15 amino acids. For the CDR3, the DNA is TGTGCCACCAGTGACACGACTAGCCTGAGAGAGACCCAGTACTTC. Translated: CATSDTTSLRETQYF.

This clonotype was seen many times. The chain combines TRBV27 with TRBJ2-7, with D hard to call. CDR1 MNHEY and CDR2 SMNVEV come from the germline V gene (reference sequence). This CDR3 contains 12 residues. Trimming left V 3 bases short and J 0 bases short, with 3 bases between. The CDR3 loop is CASSFFSYEQYF. Here the CDR3 DNA reads TGTGCCAGCAGTTTCTTCTCCTACGAGCAGTACTTC.

This rearrangement joins TRBV14 to TRBJ2-5; TRBD2 aligns across 10 bases. The CDR3 has 13 residues. Germline-derived CDR1 and CDR2 are SGHDN and FVKESK. After removal of 6 bases from V and 13 bases from J, the junction contained 11 bases not matched to a gene. The chain's CDR3 is CASSGTSDNWRYF. CDR3 nucleotides: TGTGCCAGCAGTGGGACTAGCGACAACTGGCGGTACTTC.

This clonotype was recorded a few times. V is TRBV20-1 and J is TRBJ1-4; 9 bases are a match to TRBD1. V was pared by 5 bases and J by 4 bases, with 8 bases of the junction left unmatched. The CDR3 contains 15 residues. Germline CDR1 DFQATT, CDR2 SNEGSKA (reference sequence). The CDR3 bases are TGCAGTGCTGCTCCGGGACAGGGTTTTAATGAAAAACTGTTTTTT. Protein sequence: CSAAPGQGFNEKLFF.

The rearrangement links TRBV20-1 to TRBJ2-7; perhaps TRBD1 as D (5 bases). V was shortened by 4 bases and J by 3 bases, with 16 bases between the two germline ends. The CDR3 loop spans 14 amino acids. CDR1 is DFQATT, CDR2 SNEGSKA, per germline (reference sequence). The CDR3 bases are TGCAGTGCTACCTATGGGGCGGTAGTCTACGAGCAGTACTTC. This translates into CSATYGAVVYEQYF.

This clonotype appeared a single time. V usage is TRBV15 and J usage is TRBJ2-1, with 7 bases matching TRBD1. Germline CDR1 and CDR2: LNHNV and YYDKDF (reference sequence). The V segment lost 5 bases and the J segment 2 bases; nucleotides outside the gene matches: 9. The CDR3 loop spans 16 amino acids. The CDR3 DNA follows: TGTGCCACCAGCTCCAAGACAGGGAAGGCCTACAATGAGCAGTTCTTC. Protein sequence: CATSSKTGKAYNEQFF.

The chain combines TRBV3-1 with TRBJ2-3; 10 bases map to TRBD2. The V gene end was trimmed by 2 bases and the J gene end by 6 bases; junction bases not matched to a gene: 2. The CDR3 consists of 14 residues. Germline CDR1 is LGHDT and CDR2 is YNNKEL (reference sequence). CDR3 region: CASSQLAGVDTQYF. CDR3 DNA: TGTGCCAGCAGCCAACTAGCGGGAGTTGATACGCAGTATTTT.

At least ten counts were recorded for this clonotype. For the CDR3, the DNA is TGTGCCAGCAGCCCCGGGACTAGCGGGTCCGATACGCAGTATTTT. Encoded protein: CASSPGTSGSDTQYF. This chain uses TRBV3-1 with TRBJ2-3; 12 nucleotides match TRBD2. V was clipped by 4 bases and J by 6 bases; unmatched bases: 5. Germline CDR1 is LGHDT and CDR2 is YNNKEL (reference sequence). This CDR3 contains 15 residues.

This clonotype was counted a few times. The chain has TRBV27 and TRBJ1-2; D unclear. Trimming pared 4 bases from V and 4 bases from J, leaving 13 bases between. The CDR3 is made up of 14 amino acids. Germline CDR1 reads MNHEY; CDR2 reads SMNVEV (reference sequence). The CDR3 coding sequence is TGTGCCAGCAGTTCCGGTTGGTCGGGCTATGGCTACACCTTC. Amino acids: CASSSGWSGYGYTF.

The CDR3 nucleotides read TGCGCCAGCAGCTTAAATCCGAGGAATTCACCCCTCCACTTT. Amino acids: CASSLNPRNSPLHF. The V call is TRBV5-1, the J call TRBJ1-6; D gene uncertain. The V gene lost 2 bases and the J gene lost 7 bases, with 10 bases spanning the gap. The CDR3 is 14 residues long. The germline V gene encodes CDR1 SGHRS and CDR2 YFSETQ.

On this clonotype: Germline is not matched at one junction end, which may reflect a read error. The chain is built from TRBV4-1 and TRBJ2-3, with a weak D call TRBD2 (6 bases). CDR1 is MGHRA, CDR2 YSYEKL, per germline. CDR3 length equals 14 residues. The CDR3 DNA follows: TGCGCCAGCAGCCAAGTCCTAGCGTCAGATGCGCAGTATTTT. It is translated as CASSQVLASDAQYF.

This clonotype was seen only a few times. The chain uses TRBV20-1 and TRBJ2-1; D is uncertain. Germline-derived CDR1 and CDR2 are DFQATT and SNEGSKA (reference sequence). The CDR3 runs to 12 residues. Trimming stripped 5 bases from V and 5 bases from J, with 10 bases between. In DNA form, the CDR3 reads TGCAGTGCTCCAACCCCCCACAATGAGCAGTTCTTC. Its protein is CSAPTPHNEQFF.

This clonotype was counted once. The gene calls are TRBV10-3 and TRBJ2-5; D unresolved. From germline, CDR1 is ENHRY and CDR2 SYGVKD. V was clipped by 6 bases and J by 1 base, with 9 bases between them. The CDR3 spans 13 residues. CDR3 loop: CAIRNQPQETQYF. The CDR3 DNA follows: TGTGCCATCAGGAACCAGCCCCAAGAGACCCAGTACTTC.

There are a few counts of this clonotype. The rearrangement joins TRBV7-2 to TRBJ2-3; no definite D call. The CDR3 is 12 amino acids. Trimming shortened V by 8 bases and J by 2 bases, and 8 bases separated the two germline ends. Germline CDR1 reads SGHTA; CDR2 reads FQGNSA. The CDR3 DNA reads TGTGCCAGCGGGATCTTCACAGATACGCAGTATTTT. Translating gives CASGIFTDTQYF.

Turning to this clonotype: One base away lies a much larger clone, so this may be a sequencing read error. V gene TRBV20-1 combines with J gene TRBJ2-3; D unresolved. Germline CDR1 reads DFQATT; CDR2 reads SNEGSKA (reference sequence). The CDR3 spans 13 residues. Here the CDR3 DNA reads TGCGGTGCTAGGGTCCCTTCCACAGATACGCAGTATTTT. Protein product: CGARVPSTDTQYF.

This chain links TRBV27 with TRBJ2-7, with 9 nucleotides matching TRBD1. CDR1 is MNHEY, CDR2 SMNVEV, per germline (reference sequence). The V and J ends lost 7 bases and 2 bases, in that order; junction bases with no gene match: 21. The CDR3 spans 19 residues. The CDR3 loop reads CASTARFFPRDRVAYEQYF. The CDR3 nucleotides are TGTGCCAGCACCGCGCGGTTCTTTCCCCGGGACAGGGTGGCCTACGAGCAGTACTTC.

This clonotype was seen a handful of times. The V call is TRBV4-2, the J call TRBJ2-7; D unclear. V lost 0 bases, J lost 4 bases, and 7 bases lay in between. Looked up from germline, CDR1 is LGHNA and CDR2 is YNFKEQ. The CDR3 consists of 13 residues. The CDR3, as DNA: TGTGCCAGCAGCCAAGAGTTTCTATACGAGCAGTACTTC. Translating it yields CASSQEFLYEQYF.

The chain's CDR3 is CASSEHPGGEKLFF. CDR3 DNA sequence: TGTGCCAGCAGTGAACATCCGGGGGGTGAAAAACTGTTTTTT. This sequence joins TRBV6-1 and TRBJ1-4; TRBD1 is a possible D gene (5 bases). Germline V gene lookup returns CDR1 MNHNS and CDR2 SASEGT. The CDR3 is made up of 14 amino acids. V lost 2 bases, J lost 7 bases, and 11 bases lay in between.

This sequence joins TRBV6-2 or TRBV6-3 and TRBJ2-3, with TRBD2 matching over 14 bases. CDR1 is MNHEY, CDR2 SVGEGT, per germline. This CDR3 is built from 22 residues. Germline trimming cut 6 bases from V and 2 bases from J; bases unmatched to any gene: 22. The CDR3 is CASSRPLRGLAGVHIVTDTQYF. In DNA, the CDR3 is TGTGCCAGCAGCCGCCCGCTCCGGGGACTAGCGGGAGTGCATATAGTCACAGATACGCAGTATTTT.

The chain is built from TRBV6-1 and TRBJ2-5, with a tentative D call TRBD2 (6 bases). The V end lost 8 bases, the J end lost 4 bases, and 29 bases lay between the germline ends. CDR1 and CDR2 (germline): MNHNS, SASEGT. This CDR3 has 18 amino acids. CDR3 sequence (DNA): TGTGCCAGCCTAGCGAGTCATCGGACCTACCGCCGAAGAGAGACCCAGTACTTC. It translates to CASLASHRTYRRRETQYF.

The gene calls are TRBV12-3 or TRBV12-4 and TRBJ2-4, with 8 bases aligning to TRBD2. This CDR3 is 16 amino acids long. V shed 7 bases and J 2 bases; nucleotides not matched to a gene: 10. The CDR3 sequence is CASTHGGGPSKNIQYF. The DNA for the CDR3 is TGTGCCAGCACCCACGGGGGGGGCCCATCCAAAAACATTCAGTACTTC.

The rearrangement links TRBV5-1 to TRBJ2-5, with 12 nucleotides matching TRBD2. The trim removed 9 bases at V and 5 bases at J, leaving 14 bases unmatched. Germline CDR1 is SGHRS and CDR2 is YFSETQ. The CDR3 extends over 16 amino acids. CDR3 amino acids: CATCPSGGAPSETQYF. The CDR3 DNA follows: TGCGCCACCTGCCCTAGCGGGGGGGCCCCCTCGGAGACCCAGTACTTC.

V gene TRBV2 combines with J gene TRBJ2-3; 13 positions match TRBD2. The CDR3 has 17 residues. Germline CDR1 and CDR2: SNHLY and FYNNEI. After removal of 1 base from V and 3 bases from J, the junction contained 4 bases not matched to a gene. This CDR3 reads CASSEGKTSGGTDTQYF. The CDR3 DNA reads as TGTGCCAGCAGTGAAGGGAAGACTAGCGGGGGGACAGATACGCAGTATTTT.

Only a few counts were recorded for this clonotype. The chain carries TRBV2 and TRBJ2-7; D is uncertain. The CDR3 runs 11 residues. V was clipped by 4 bases and J by 5 bases, with 6 bases between them. The germline V gene encodes CDR1 SNHLY and CDR2 FYNNEI. The CDR3, as DNA: TGTGCCAGCAGTGGCCTCCACGAGCAGTACTTC. Its translation: CASSGLHEQYF.